The T cell receptor (beta chain) described here comes from a study of beta chain features in type 1 diabetes. Study findings and constraints: Type 1 diabetes patients showed a moderate but significant shortening of TCRB CDR3s in all four CD4+ subsets.

V shed 2 bases, J shed 11 bases, and the junction held 9 bases outside the gene matches. The CDR3 is made up of 15 amino acids. In germline, CDR1 is SGHRS, CDR2 YFSETQ. Expressed TCRB transcripts got sequenced, as all isolated RNA was reverse transcribed. Some clones are missing from TCRdb's copy, which holds only in-frame ones; the method was immunoSEQ multiplex PCR. The data hold about 23,000 clones, with approximately 69% observed a single time. As regards this clone: The antigen is not known.

Sequencing was performed on Tregs from blood. The receptor comes from a man aged 18 to 30 with type 1 diabetes. The chain joins TRBV5-1 to TRBJ1-6; 8 bases are a match to TRBD1. CDR3 nucleotide sequence: TGCGCCAGCAGCTTTAAGGACAGGGTATCGACACCCCTCCACTTT. Translation: CASSFKDRVSTPLHF. The full variable domain, rest sourced from reference TRBV5-1 and TRBJ1-6, is KAGVTQTPRYLIKTRGQQVTLSCSPISGHRSVSWYQQTPGQGLQFLFEYFSETQRNKGNFPGRFSGRQFSNSRSEMNVSTLELGDSALYLCASSFKDRVSTPLHFGNGTRLTVT.